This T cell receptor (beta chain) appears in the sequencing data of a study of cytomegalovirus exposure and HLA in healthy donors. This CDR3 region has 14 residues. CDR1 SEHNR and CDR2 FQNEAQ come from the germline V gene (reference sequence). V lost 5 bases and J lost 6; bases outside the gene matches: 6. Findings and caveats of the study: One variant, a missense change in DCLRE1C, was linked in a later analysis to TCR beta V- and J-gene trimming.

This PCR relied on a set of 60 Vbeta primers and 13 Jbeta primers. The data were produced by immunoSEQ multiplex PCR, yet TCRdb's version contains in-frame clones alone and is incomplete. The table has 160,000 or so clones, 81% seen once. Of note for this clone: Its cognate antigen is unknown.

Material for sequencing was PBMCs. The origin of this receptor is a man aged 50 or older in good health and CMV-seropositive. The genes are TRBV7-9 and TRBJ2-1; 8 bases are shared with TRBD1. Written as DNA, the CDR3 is TGTGCCAGCAGCATCTCGACAGGGGTCAATGAGCAGTTCTTC. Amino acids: CASSISTGVNEQFF.